This T cell receptor beta chain appears in the sequencing data of a study of blood T cell repertoires in COVID-19. CDR1 MNHEY and CDR2 SMNVEV come from the germline V gene (reference sequence). This CDR3 has 15 residues. Deletions cut 2 bases from V and 8 bases from J, with 13 bases between. Measured with immunoSEQ multiplex PCR; TCRdb has only the in-frame clones, and not every one. The table includes some 190,000 clones, about four fifths detected once. The sequencing sample was made of peripheral blood. V gene TRBV27 combines with J gene TRBJ1-6; maybe TRBD1 (5 bases). The sequence was obtained from a woman in her forties with COVID-19, enrolled during active disease. The DNA for the CDR3 is TGTGCCAGCAGTTTAGGGGCAGGGATCGATTCACCCCTCCACTTT. This encodes CASSLGAGIDSPLHF.